A selection of T cell receptor beta chains follows, all from one sample in a study of blood T cell repertoires in COVID-19. TCRdb's table, derived via immunoSEQ multiplex PCR, lists solely in-frame clones and lacks some. The sample yields about 23,000 clones, approximately 94% seen once. Sequencing used peripheral blood. Receptors originate from a woman between 45 and 65 years old with active COVID-19. Each CDR3 is given with its conserved first and last residue. D genes are given only for firm matches. Clone size appears in some rows only: once, few, many, or a class for an expanded clone.

size: .; V: TRBV6-2/TRBV6-3; D: TRBD1; J: TRBJ2-3; DNA: TGTGCCAGCAGTGGACAGGGGGCCATTATCACAGATACGCAGTATTTT; CDR3: CASSGQGAIITDTQYF
size: .; V: TRBV28; D: TRBD2; J: TRBJ2-1; DNA: TGTGCCAGCAGTTCCGCAGGCGAGGCTAGCGGTCACAATGAGCAGTTCTTC; CDR3: CASSSAGEASGHNEQFF
size: .; V: TRBV7-9; D: TRBD1; J: TRBJ1-4; DNA: TGTGCCAGCAGCCCCGGACAGGCTCATGAAAAACTGTTTTTT; CDR3: CASSPGQAHEKLFF
size: .; V: TRBV18; D: TRBD1; J: TRBJ2-3; DNA: TGTGCCAGCTCACCACCGAAAAGCCGGGACAGGGGATCGGGCGATACGCAGTATTTT; CDR3: CASSPPKSRDRGSGDTQYF
size: .; V: TRBV4-2; D: .; J: TRBJ2-1; DNA: TGTGCCAGCAGCCAACGGAACCCCAGCGGCAATGAGCAGTTCTTC; CDR3: CASSQRNPSGNEQFF
size: .; V: TRBV7-8; D: .; J: TRBJ2-7; DNA: TGTGCCAGCAGCTTAAATAGGGCAGGGGCGTCCTACGAGCAGTACTTC; CDR3: CASSLNRAGASYEQYF
size: .; V: TRBV3-1/TRBV3-2; D: .; J: TRBJ2-3; DNA: TGTGCCAGCAGCCAAGTGGGGGGCGGGAGCGAGAGGCGGGATACGCAGTATTTT; CDR3: CASSQVGGGSERRDTQYF
size: .; V: TRBV6-1; D: TRBD2; J: TRBJ2-1; DNA: TGTGCCAGCAGTGAAGATCTGGTGCGGGGGAACAATGAGCAGTTCTTC; CDR3: CASSEDLVRGNNEQFF
size: .; V: TRBV6-5; D: .; J: TRBJ1-1; DNA: TGTGCCAGCAGTTACGGGAACGGAGGCACTGAAGCTTTCTTT; CDR3: CASSYGNGGTEAFF
size: .; V: TRBV7-9; D: .; J: TRBJ1-1; DNA: TGTGCCAGCAGCTTACCCAGAGGGTACACTGAAGCTTTCTTT; CDR3: CASSLPRGYTEAFF
size: .; V: TRBV4-1; D: .; J: TRBJ2-6; DNA: TGCGCCAGCAGCCCCCGGTACTCTGGGGCCAACGTCCTGACTTTC; CDR3: CASSPRYSGANVLTF
size: .; V: TRBV13; D: .; J: TRBJ1-2; DNA: TGTGCCAGCAGCCTCCGGGACACCCTTTTGTATGGCTACACCTTC; CDR3: CASSLRDTLLYGYTF
size: .; V: TRBV6-2/TRBV6-3; D: .; J: TRBJ1-5; DNA: TGTGCCAGCAGTTACTCGTCGGGAAATCAGCCCCAGCATTTT; CDR3: CASSYSSGNQPQHF
size: once; V: TRBV3-1/TRBV3-2; D: TRBD1; J: TRBJ2-1; DNA: TGTGCCAGCAGCCAAGTCGGCGTGGGCAGGGGGAAAAATGAGCAGTTCTTC; CDR3: CASSQVGVGRGKNEQFF
size: .; V: TRBV7-8; D: .; J: TRBJ1-5; DNA: TGTGCCAGCAGCTTACGTCCCGGGGTCCTTAGCAATCAGCCCCAGCATTTT; CDR3: CASSLRPGVLSNQPQHF
size: .; V: TRBV7-9; D: .; J: TRBJ2-1; DNA: TGTGCCAGCAGCGGCCAAGGGGTCTCCTACAATGAGCAGTTCTTC; CDR3: CASSGQGVSYNEQFF
size: .; V: TRBV7-2; D: .; J: TRBJ2-5; DNA: TGTGCCAGCAGCTTAATACAGGGCCGAGAGACCCAGTACTTC; CDR3: CASSLIQGRETQYF
size: few; V: TRBV12-3/TRBV12-4; D: TRBD2; J: TRBJ2-4; DNA: TGTGCCAGCAGCCCAGCGGGAGGGGGCATTCAGTACTTC; CDR3: CASSPAGGGIQYF
size: .; V: TRBV19; D: .; J: TRBJ2-3; DNA: TGTGCCAGTAGTCCGACAGTTTCTAGCACAGATACGCAGTATTTT; CDR3: CASSPTVSSTDTQYF
size: few; V: TRBV5-6; D: TRBD1; J: TRBJ2-1; DNA: TGTGCCAGCAGCCAGATGACAGGGATCTACAATGAGCAGTTCTTC; CDR3: CASSQMTGIYNEQFF
size: .; V: TRBV7-9; D: TRBD1; J: TRBJ1-5; DNA: TGTGCCAGCAGCTTAGAGGGGGCGAAGCAGCCCCAGCATTTT; CDR3: CASSLEGAKQPQHF
size: once; V: TRBV5-1; D: TRBD2; J: TRBJ2-1; DNA: TGCGCCAGCAGCTTGGGGCTAGCGGGGGACAATGAGCAGTTCTTC; CDR3: CASSLGLAGDNEQFF
size: .; V: TRBV5-1; D: .; J: TRBJ2-7; DNA: TGCGCCAGCAGCCGGGGAAGTTACTACGAGCAGTACTTC; CDR3: CASSRGSYYEQYF
size: .; V: TRBV6-5; D: TRBD1; J: TRBJ2-2; DNA: TGTGCCAGCAGCCCGGGACAGGGGTCCGGGGAGCTGTTTTTT; CDR3: CASSPGQGSGELFF
size: .; V: TRBV11-2; D: .; J: TRBJ1-2; DNA: TGTGCCAGCAGCTTAGAACAGGGATATGGCTACACCTTC; CDR3: CASSLEQGYGYTF
size: .; V: TRBV10-3; D: TRBD1; J: TRBJ2-5; DNA: TGTGCCTCCGGGACAGGGGAGTTGGAGACCCAGTACTTC; CDR3: CASGTGELETQYF
size: .; V: TRBV5-4; D: TRBD2; J: TRBJ2-3; DNA: TGTGCCAGCAGCTTAGTAGCGGGGCTTCGGGATACGCAGTATTTT; CDR3: CASSLVAGLRDTQYF
size: .; V: TRBV28; D: TRBD1; J: TRBJ2-5; DNA: TGTGCCAGCAGTTTACTCTTTAGTCTAGATGGACAGGGCCCTCACCCAAGAAAGACCCAGTACTTC; CDR3: CASSLLFSLDGQGPHPRKTQYF
size: .; V: TRBV28; D: TRBD2; J: TRBJ2-2; DNA: TGTGCCAGCATTGGGGTAGCGGGGGGCCATTCCGCTCTCACCGGGGAGCTGTTTTTT; CDR3: CASIGVAGGHSALTGELFF
size: .; V: TRBV28; D: TRBD2; J: TRBJ2-1; DNA: TGTGCCACCAGACGATTAAGACTAGCGGGTAACTACAATGAGCAGTTCTTC; CDR3: CATRRLRLAGNYNEQFF
size: .; V: TRBV21-1; D: .; J: TRBJ2-7; DNA: TGTGCCAGCAGCAAAAAGACCGGGTCGCCCTACGAGCAGTACTTC; CDR3: CASSKKTGSPYEQYF
size: .; V: TRBV28; D: TRBD1; J: TRBJ2-7; DNA: TGTGCCAGCAGGAATGCCGGGACAGGGTCCTACGAGCAGTACTTC; CDR3: CASRNAGTGSYEQYF
size: .; V: TRBV18; D: TRBD1; J: TRBJ1-2; DNA: TGTGCCAGCTCGCAGGGACAGGGGGCAAGCTACACCTTC; CDR3: CASSQGQGASYTF
size: .; V: TRBV4-1; D: .; J: TRBJ2-3; DNA: TGCGCCAGCAGCAAAAGATCGGGCACTAGAGGCACAGATACGCAGTATTTT; CDR3: CASSKRSGTRGTDTQYF
size: .; V: TRBV27; D: TRBD2; J: TRBJ2-7; DNA: TGTGCCAGCAGTTTATATGCGTTTGCGGGAGGATCCGAGCAGTACTTC; CDR3: CASSLYAFAGGSEQYF
size: .; V: TRBV6-6; D: .; J: TRBJ1-6; DNA: TGTGCCAGCGGGGGAGGCGATTCACCCCTCCACTTT; CDR3: CASGGGDSPLHF
size: .; V: TRBV5-6; D: .; J: TRBJ1-2; DNA: TGTGCCAGCAGCTTGGGGCAGGATAACTATGGCTACACCTTC; CDR3: CASSLGQDNYGYTF
size: .; V: TRBV5-1; D: TRBD2; J: TRBJ2-5; DNA: TGCGCCAGCAGCTTACTAGCGGGAGGTGGAGAGACCCAGTACTTC; CDR3: CASSLLAGGGETQYF
size: .; V: TRBV10-3; D: TRBD1; J: TRBJ2-2; DNA: TGTGCCATCAGTGGGTGGACAGGCCCCGGGGAGCTGTTTTTT; CDR3: CAISGWTGPGELFF
size: .; V: TRBV9; D: TRBD2; J: TRBJ2-2; DNA: TGTGCCAGCAGCGTAGGGGCGGGGGAGAACACCGGGGAGCTGTTTTTT; CDR3: CASSVGAGENTGELFF
size: .; V: TRBV29-1; D: .; J: TRBJ1-1; DNA: TGCAGCGTTTCTAGTACAGGGCCGACTGAAGCTTTCTTT; CDR3: CSVSSTGPTEAFF
size: .; V: TRBV19; D: .; J: TRBJ1-1; DNA: TGTGCCAGTACGGAGGGATTGAACACTGAAGCTTTCTTT; CDR3: CASTEGLNTEAFF